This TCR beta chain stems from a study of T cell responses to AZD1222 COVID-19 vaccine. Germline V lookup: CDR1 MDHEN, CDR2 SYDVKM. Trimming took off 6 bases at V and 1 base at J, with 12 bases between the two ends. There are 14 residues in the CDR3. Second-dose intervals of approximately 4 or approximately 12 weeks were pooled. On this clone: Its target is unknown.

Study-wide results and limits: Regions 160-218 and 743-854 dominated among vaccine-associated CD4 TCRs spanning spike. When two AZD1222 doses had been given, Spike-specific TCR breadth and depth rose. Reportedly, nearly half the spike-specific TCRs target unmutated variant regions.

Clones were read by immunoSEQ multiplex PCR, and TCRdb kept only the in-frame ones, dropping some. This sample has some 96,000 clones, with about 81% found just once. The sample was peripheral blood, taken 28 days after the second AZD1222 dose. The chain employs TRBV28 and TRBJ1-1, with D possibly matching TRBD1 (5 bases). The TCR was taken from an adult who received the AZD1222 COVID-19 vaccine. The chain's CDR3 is CASRYGTENTEAFF. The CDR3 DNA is TGTGCCAGCAGATATGGGACCGAGAACACTGAAGCTTTCTTT.